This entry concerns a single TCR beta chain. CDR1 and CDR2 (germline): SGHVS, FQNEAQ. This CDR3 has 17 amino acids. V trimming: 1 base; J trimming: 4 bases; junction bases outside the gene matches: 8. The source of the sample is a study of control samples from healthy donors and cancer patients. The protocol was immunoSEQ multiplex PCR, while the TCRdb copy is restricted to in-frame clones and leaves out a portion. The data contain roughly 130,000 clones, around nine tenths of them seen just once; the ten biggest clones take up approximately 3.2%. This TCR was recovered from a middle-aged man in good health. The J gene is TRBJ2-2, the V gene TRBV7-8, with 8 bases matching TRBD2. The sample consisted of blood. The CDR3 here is CASSLGSAGGFTGELFF. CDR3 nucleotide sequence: TGTGCCAGCAGCTTAGGCTCTGCGGGGGGCTTCACCGGGGAGCTGTTTTTT. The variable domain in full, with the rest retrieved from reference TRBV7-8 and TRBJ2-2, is GAGVSQSPRYKVAKRGQDVALRCDPISGHVSLFWYQQALGQGPEFLTYFQNEAQLDKSGLPSDRFFAERPEGSVSTLKIQRTQQEDSAVYLCASSLGSAGGFTGELFFGEGSRLTVL.